A single sample gave rise to the 25 T cell receptor beta chains below, sequenced in a study of vaccination and CD4 T cells after COVID-19. As for treatment: approximately nine-day PBMC culture with coronavirus spike peptide pools or control peptides (ViraFEST assay). Cultured CD4+ T cell DNA was sequenced using the Oncomine TCR Beta short-read assay. MiXCR was run by TCRdb on the PCR reads, yielding one entry per CDR3 protein. The data hold 10,000 to 15,000 distinct CDR3 sequences, with around 48% observed a single time. Their recognized antigens are unknown. Sequenced: CD4+ T cells from blood, cultured in vitro. These receptors originate from a human donor who had recovered from COVID-19.

CDR3 loop: CASSQVSYEQYF. The CDR3 DNA reads as TGTGCCAGCAGTCAGGTCTCCTACGAGCAGTACTTC. This sequence joins TRBV2 and TRBJ2-7, with D unresolved. Trimming cost V 5 bases and J 0 bases, with 5 bases left between them. The CDR3 is 12 residues long. From germline, CDR1 is SNHLY and CDR2 FYNNEI.

J is TRBJ2-3 and V is TRBV11-2; D unresolved. There are 12 residues in the CDR3. The ends were cut back, 5 bases at V and 9 bases at J, with 12 bases in the middle. Germline loops: CDR1 SGHAT, CDR2 FQNNGV. CDR3 coding DNA: TGTGCCAGCAGCCTAACCCTAACAACGCAGTATTTT. Amino acid sequence: CASSLTLTTQYF.

This chain's CDR3 is CASRAVAGPNTGELFF. In DNA, the CDR3 is TGTGCCAGCAGGGCTGTCGCGGGCCCGAACACCGGGGAGCTGTTTTTT. The chain links TRBV11-3 to TRBJ2-2, with a weak D call TRBD2 (5 bases). Deletions cut 6 bases from V and 0 bases from J, with 14 bases between. This CDR3 has 16 amino acids. Germline-derived CDR1 and CDR2 are SGHNT and YENEEA.

This clonotype has only one observation. This chain uses TRBV29-1 with TRBJ1-2, with 9 bases that match TRBD1. CDR1 SQVTM and CDR2 ANQGSEA come from the germline V gene. The V and J ends lost 7 bases and 0 bases, in that order; junction bases with no gene match: 9. This CDR3 is built from 15 residues. CDR3 DNA sequence: TGCAGCGCCGGGACAGGGACACCTACTAACTATGGCTACACCTTC. It translates to CSAGTGTPTNYGYTF.

The chain uses TRBV4-3 and TRBJ2-2; 9 positions agree with TRBD1. J was trimmed by 3 bases and V by 5 bases; bases with no gene match: 7. The CDR3 is 16 amino acids. Germline loops: CDR1 LGHNA, CDR2 YSLEER. CDR3 sequence reads: CASSLQGAQDTGELFF. CDR3 DNA: TGCGCCAGCAGCTTACAGGGGGCGCAGGACACCGGGGAGCTGTTTTTT.

The chain carries TRBV20-1 and TRBJ2-2; D is perhaps TRBD2 (5 bases). Germline CDR1 reads DFQATT; CDR2 reads SNEGSKA (reference sequence). This CDR3 has 13 amino acids. V was shortened by 6 bases and J by 5 bases, with 13 bases between the two germline ends. The CDR3 protein is CSADRGGTGELFF. CDR3 coding DNA: TGCAGTGCGGATCGGGGTGGGACCGGGGAGCTGTTTTTT.

V and J are TRBV7-9 and TRBJ2-7; 7 bases line up with TRBD2. Trimming at V came to 5 bases and at J to 1 base, leaving 14 bases not matched to a gene. Germline CDR1 is SEHNR and CDR2 is FQNEAQ (reference sequence). The CDR3 extends over 17 amino acids. CDR3 bases: TGTGCCAGCAGCCCCCGTGGCGGGGGTCGATATTCCTACGAGCAGTACTTC. It codes for CASSPRGGGRYSYEQYF.

This clonotype was found a few times. CDR3 amino acids: CASSYTRTGGSYGYTF. The CDR3 DNA sequence: TGTGCCAGCAGTTACACGCGGACAGGGGGCAGCTATGGCTACACCTTC. The chain has TRBV6-5 and TRBJ1-2, with 11 bases lining up with TRBD1. CDR1 is MNHEY and CDR2 is SVGAGI in the germline V gene. With 2 bases clipped from V and 4 bases from J, the junction kept 6 bases outside the gene matches. This CDR3 contains 16 residues.

The chain is built from TRBV27 and TRBJ1-1; a weak D match, TRBD1 (6 bases). Germline V gene sequence: CDR1 MNHEY, CDR2 SMNVEV (reference sequence). This CDR3 has 14 amino acids. Trimming removed 0 bases from V and 5 bases from J, with 10 bases in between. The CDR3: CASSLSKGGTEAFF. The CDR3, as DNA: TGTGCCAGCAGTTTATCGAAGGGGGGAACTGAAGCTTTCTTT.

The chain uses TRBV6-5 and TRBJ1-1; D gene unclear. CDR1 is MNHEY, CDR2 SVGAGI, per germline. The CDR3 spans 15 residues. V was shortened by 2 bases and J by 0 bases, with 10 bases between the two germline ends. The DNA of the CDR3 is TGTGCCAGCAGTTACGTCTCCCATATGAACACTGAAGCTTTCTTT. It codes for CASSYVSHMNTEAFF.

This clonotype was detected only once. V and J are TRBV19 and TRBJ2-5; D may be TRBD2 (6 bases). CDR3 length: 15 residues. Trimming stripped 6 bases from V and 5 bases from J, with 19 bases between. CDR1 and CDR2 from the germline V gene are LNHDA and SQIVND (reference sequence). This CDR3 is CASRTGTGAGETQYF. The CDR3 DNA reads TGTGCCAGTAGGACCGGGACGGGAGCCGGGGAGACCCAGTACTTC.

The gene calls are TRBV6-1 and TRBJ1-2; D gene ambiguous. This CDR3 is 13 amino acids long. Germline values: CDR1 MNHNS, CDR2 SASEGT. V lost 0 bases and J 1 base, leaving 3 bases between the germline ends. CDR3 sequence reads: CASSEAGNYGYTF. CDR3 in DNA: TGTGCCAGCAGTGAAGCTGGTAACTATGGCTACACCTTC.

The gene calls are TRBV18 and TRBJ1-5; possibly TRBD1 for D (6 bases). V was cut by 3 bases and J by 2 bases, with 14 bases left in between. In germline, CDR1 is KGHSH, CDR2 LQKENI. The CDR3 consists of 16 residues. CDR3 protein: CASSPLDSRGNQPQHF. CDR3 sequence (DNA): TGTGCCAGCTCACCTCTGGACAGTAGGGGCAATCAGCCCCAGCATTTT.

This chain links TRBV5-1 with TRBJ2-3; 8 nucleotides line up with TRBD1. From germline, CDR1 is SGHRS and CDR2 YFSETQ. The CDR3 spans 15 residues. With 2 bases clipped from V and 5 bases from J, the junction kept 7 bases outside the gene matches. The CDR3 loop is CASSLWQGARDTQYF. The CDR3 bases are TGCGCCAGCAGCTTATGGCAGGGGGCGCGAGATACGCAGTATTTT.

The chain uses TRBV20-1 and TRBJ2-7; D possibly corresponds to TRBD1 (5 bases). Trimming cost V 6 bases and J 6 bases, with 18 bases left between them. This CDR3 has 13 amino acids. Germline CDR1 and CDR2: DFQATT and SNEGSKA (reference sequence). As DNA, the CDR3 is TGCAGTGCCATGGACACGACAACGGGCGAGCAGTACTTC. It is translated as CSAMDTTTGEQYF.

This clonotype was counted a few times. The chain joins TRBV7-2 to TRBJ1-1, with a possible D match to TRBD1 (6 bases). CDR1 is SGHTA and CDR2 is FQGNSA in the germline V gene. V was clipped by 4 bases and J by 4 bases, with 13 bases between them. The CDR3 consists of 14 residues. The CDR3, as DNA: TGTGCCAGCAGCTCACAGGGAAGTGGCACTGAAGCTTTCTTT. Amino acid sequence: CASSSQGSGTEAFF.

The V gene is TRBV28, the J gene TRBJ1-3; D remains ambiguous. The V gene's germline CDR1 is MDHEN and CDR2 SYDVKM. The CDR3 is 15 amino acids. Between the trimmed V and J ends, which lost 2 bases and 4 bases, there was a span of 12 bases. The CDR3 loop is CASSLVSGSGNTIYF. The CDR3 DNA follows: TGTGCCAGCAGTTTAGTATCCGGGTCCGGAAACACCATATATTTT.

This clonotype was picked up a small number of times. The rearrangement joins TRBV20-1 to TRBJ2-1, with 7 bases matching TRBD2. V was pared by 3 bases and J by 7 bases, with 3 bases of the junction left unmatched. The CDR3 covers 12 residues. CDR1 and CDR2 from the germline V gene are DFQATT and SNEGSKA (reference sequence). CDR3 in amino acids: CSARLGGNEQFF. The CDR3 DNA reads as TGCAGTGCTAGGCTGGGAGGGAATGAGCAGTTCTTC.

V and J are TRBV5-1 and TRBJ1-1; a weak D match, TRBD1 (6 bases). The CDR3 spans 15 residues. Germline CDR1 and CDR2: SGHRS and YFSETQ. V was shortened by 4 bases and J by 3 bases, with 16 bases between the two germline ends. Here the CDR3 DNA reads TGCGCCAGCAGCCTATCAGGGGCGAAGGACACTGAAGCTTTCTTT. The encoded protein is CASSLSGAKDTEAFF.

About this clonotype itself: Since the CDR3 does not end with the conserved phenylalanine or tryptophan, this likely comes from a read error. V is TRBV20-1 and J is TRBJ1-2; D is unresolved. Germline CDR1 is DFQATT and CDR2 is SNEGSKA (reference sequence). This CDR3 region has 13 residues. Between the trimmed V and J ends, which lost 4 bases and 4 bases, there was a span of 13 bases. CDR3 in amino acids: CSANPLGIYGYTI. In nucleotides, the CDR3 is TGCAGTGCTAACCCACTTGGTATCTATGGCTACACCATC.

This chain links TRBV2 with TRBJ1-2; tentative D call: TRBD1 (6 bases). CDR1 SNHLY and CDR2 FYNNEI come from the germline V gene. Trimming removed 4 bases from V and 2 bases from J, with 11 bases in between. The CDR3 extends over 14 amino acids. CDR3 nucleotide sequence: TGTGCCAGCAGTGCAGCTGGGACAAACTATGGCTACACCTTC. It specifies CASSAAGTNYGYTF.

The chain couples TRBV7-2 to TRBJ2-5; the D is unclear. The CDR3 extends over 14 amino acids. Germline CDR1 SGHTA, CDR2 FQGNSA. V was clipped by 5 bases and J by 5 bases, with 15 bases between them. The CDR3 nucleotides are TGTGCCAGCAGCCTCATTAGGGAATCGGAGACCCAGTACTTC. Translation gives CASSLIRESETQYF. Variable domain in full (rest from reference TRBV7-2 and TRBJ2-5): GAGVSQSPSNKVTEKGKDVELRCDPISGHTALYWYRQSLGQGLEFLIYFQGNSAPDKSGLPSDRFSAERTGGSVSTLTIQRTQQEDSAVYLCASSLIRESETQYFGPGTRLLVL.

This clonotype was seen more than once but under ten times. This sequence joins TRBV19 and TRBJ1-4, with 8 positions matching TRBD1. The trim removed 5 bases at V and 7 bases at J, leaving 18 bases unmatched. Looked up from germline, CDR1 is LNHDA and CDR2 is SQIVND (reference sequence). The CDR3 is made up of 18 amino acids. CDR3 nucleotide sequence: TGTGCCAGTAGTTTACGGGCAGGGGGCGCCGGATGGGGTGAAAAACTGTTTTTT. This encodes CASSLRAGGAGWGEKLFF.

Sample share makes this clonotype medium-sized. J is TRBJ1-6 and V is TRBV19; 9 bases are shared with TRBD1. The CDR3 covers 13 residues. Germline CDR1 reads LNHDA; CDR2 reads SQIVND (reference sequence). The trim removed 3 bases at V and 14 bases at J, leaving 5 bases unmatched. Here the CDR3 DNA reads TGTGCCAGTAGTATTGGGGGACAGGGTACCCTCCACTTT. It encodes CASSIGGQGTLHF.

The V gene is TRBV6-1, the J gene TRBJ2-1, with 10 bases fitting TRBD2. Per germline, CDR1 MNHNS and CDR2 SASEGT. Unmatched junction bases numbered 2, after V lost 2 bases and J lost 7 bases. The CDR3 spans 14 residues. In DNA, the CDR3 is TGTGCCAGCAGTGAAAGCGGGGGGGCGAATGAGCAGTTCTTC. It specifies CASSESGGANEQFF.